These 15 T cell receptor beta chains were sequenced from one sample in a study of blood T cell repertoires in COVID-19. Measured with immunoSEQ multiplex PCR; TCRdb has only the in-frame clones, and not every one. The table lists 140,000 or so clones, around four fifths of them singletons. The sequenced sample consisted of PBMCs or T cells enriched from blood (not recorded which). Receptor source: a woman in her fifties or sixties with acute COVID-19.

This chain uses TRBV18 with TRBJ2-7; D not certain. Trimming pared 1 base from V and 5 bases from J, leaving 3 bases between. From germline, CDR1 is KGHSH and CDR2 LQKENI. This CDR3 contains 11 residues. CDR3 DNA sequence: TGTGCCAGCTCACCACTCAACGAGCAGTACTTC. Translation gives CASSPLNEQYF.

The chain is built from TRBV9 and TRBJ1-2; tentatively, D is TRBD1 (5 bases). V lost 7 bases to trimming and J lost 2 bases, with 12 bases between them. The CDR3 sequence is 13 residues long. CDR1 and CDR2 from the germline V gene are SGDLS and YYNGEE. The DNA of the CDR3 is TGTGCCAGCGGGCGGCAGGGCAACTATGGCTACACCTTC. Translation: CASGRQGNYGYTF.

The V and J genes are TRBV5-1 and TRBJ2-7; perhaps TRBD1 as D (5 bases). V was clipped by 2 bases and J by 3 bases, with 12 bases between them. The CDR3 has 14 amino acids. Looked up from germline, CDR1 is SGHRS and CDR2 is YFSETQ. CDR3 residues: CASSFTGRDYEQYF. CDR3 nucleotide sequence: TGCGCCAGCAGCTTTACAGGTAGGGACTACGAGCAGTACTTC.

This rearrangement joins TRBV12-5 to TRBJ2-7; the D is unclear. The CDR3 has 16 residues. Germline V gene sequence: CDR1 LGHNT, CDR2 FRNRAP. Trimming left V 0 bases short and J 0 bases short, with 12 bases between. The CDR3 DNA is TGTGCTAGTGGTTTGGTAACCGCACGGGTCTCCTACGAGCAGTACTTC. Encoded protein: CASGLVTARVSYEQYF.

V gene TRBV3-1 (or the pseudogene TRBV3-2) combines with J gene TRBJ1-4; D remains ambiguous. CDR1 is LGHDT, CDR2 YNNKEL, per germline (reference sequence). The CDR3 sequence is 14 residues long. Trimming cost V 1 base and J 8 bases, with 11 bases left between them. CDR3 protein: CASSQASMEEKLFF. DNA of the CDR3: TGTGCCAGCAGCCAAGCATCGATGGAGGAAAAACTGTTTTTT.

DNA for the CDR3: TGTGCCAGCAGTTTAATGTGGAGGGGGCGTCGGAATGAGCAGTTCTTC. Amino acid sequence: CASSLMWRGRRNEQFF. The chain couples TRBV28 to TRBJ2-1; weak D call: TRBD1 (7 bases). Trimming pared 2 bases from V and 7 bases from J, leaving 18 bases between. This CDR3 comprises 16 residues. Germline assignment: CDR1 MDHEN and CDR2 SYDVKM.

This chain uses TRBV4-2 with TRBJ2-1; tentatively, D is TRBD2 (6 bases). V was trimmed by 0 bases and J by 0 bases, leaving 18 bases between them. CDR1 is LGHNA, CDR2 YNFKEQ, per germline. This CDR3 has 19 residues. This CDR3 reads CASSQDTGLAGYSYNEQFF. The CDR3 nucleotides are TGTGCCAGCAGCCAAGATACGGGTTTGGCGGGGTACTCCTACAATGAGCAGTTCTTC.

V usage is TRBV3-1 (or the pseudogene TRBV3-2) and J usage is TRBJ2-1, with D perhaps matching TRBD2 (7 bases). The CDR3 is 17 residues long. Germline assignment: CDR1 LGHDT and CDR2 YNNKEL (reference sequence). V lost 0 bases to trimming and J lost 7 bases, with 19 bases between them. This CDR3 is CASSQDSSGTSWNEQFF. CDR3 nucleotide sequence: TGTGCCAGCAGCCAAGATTCGAGCGGGACATCGTGGAATGAGCAGTTCTTC.

This clone was counted a few times. This sequence joins TRBV7-2 and TRBJ1-5; 7 bases align to TRBD1. Per the germline V gene, CDR1 is SGHTA and CDR2 is FQGNSA. The CDR3 sequence is 15 residues long. Unmatched junction bases numbered 11, after V lost 5 bases and J lost 7 bases. CDR3 bases: TGTGCCAGCAGCAAGCAACAGGGGATGGGACAGCCCCAGCATTTT. Translating it yields CASSKQQGMGQPQHF.

This clone has a single count. This chain connects TRBV6-2 or TRBV6-3 to TRBJ2-1; 9 bases are shared with TRBD2. V shed 6 bases, J shed 7 bases, and the junction held 10 bases outside the gene matches. CDR1 and CDR2 from the germline V gene are MNHEY and SVGEGT. This CDR3 region has 15 residues. This CDR3 is CASSRRSGSENEQFF. The DNA for the CDR3 is TGTGCCAGCAGCCGACGTAGCGGGAGCGAAAATGAGCAGTTCTTC.

This clone was observed a handful of times. V is TRBV18 and J is TRBJ2-1; 9 bases match TRBD2. This CDR3 is built from 17 residues. CDR1 and CDR2 (germline): KGHSH, LQKENI. The trim removed 4 bases at V and 0 bases at J, leaving 7 bases unmatched. The DNA for the CDR3 is TGTGCCAGCTCACAGCTAGCGGGAAAGAACTCCTACAATGAGCAGTTCTTC. Translated, it gives CASSQLAGKNSYNEQFF.

The chain employs TRBV3-1 (or the pseudogene TRBV3-2) and TRBJ2-3; a weak D match, TRBD2 (5 bases). The V gene's germline CDR1 is LGHDT and CDR2 YNNKEL (reference sequence). V gave up 1 base and J gave up 6 bases, with 14 bases separating them. The CDR3 length is 15 residues. The CDR3 nucleotides are TGTGCCAGCAGCCAAGGATCCGCTAGCTGGGATACGCAGTATTTT. Its translation is CASSQGSASWDTQYF.

The J gene is TRBJ2-3, the V gene TRBV6-5, with 8 bases lining up with TRBD1. Germline-derived CDR1 and CDR2 are MNHEY and SVGAGI. The ends lost 6 bases at V and 5 bases at J; junction bases unmatched: 7. CDR3 size: 14 residues. The CDR3 here is CASRNRGAGDTQYF. CDR3 bases: TGTGCCAGCAGGAACAGGGGGGCGGGAGATACGCAGTATTTT.

CDR3 in amino acids: CASSLSLAGKGEQYF. The CDR3 coding sequence is TGTGCCAGCAGCCTCTCTCTAGCGGGAAAGGGCGAGCAGTACTTC. This chain uses TRBV3-1 (or the pseudogene TRBV3-2) with TRBJ2-7; 9 nucleotides agree with TRBD2. This CDR3 contains 15 residues. Losses at the gene ends were 4 bases for V and 6 bases for J; bases not matched to a gene: 10. Germline CDR1 LGHDT, CDR2 YNNKEL (reference sequence).

The chain combines TRBV6-4 with TRBJ2-1; 10 bases match TRBD1. The CDR3 contains 14 residues. The J segment lost 8 bases and the V segment lost 5 bases, leaving 6 bases of the junction unmatched. CDR1 and CDR2 (germline): MRHNA, SNTAGT. For the CDR3, the DNA is TGTGCCAGCAGTAGACAGGGGGCGGCCGATGAGCAGTTCTTC. Encoded protein: CASSRQGAADEQFF.